This passage covers 12 T cell receptor beta chains from one sample sequenced in a study of shared clonotypes between healthy human individuals. Libraries were prepared by immunoSEQ multiplex PCR; TCRdb keeps only in-frame clonotypes and omits some of them. This table holds about 690,000 clones, 80% to 95% found once. The sequenced material came from memory CD8+ T cells from PBMCs. Subset reported: CD45RO+ cells pooled with CCR7-negative TemRA cells. The receptors shown here come from a man aged 18 to 29 in good health. Some clones in this sample may be carry-over from other donors' samples.

The gene calls are TRBV19 and TRBJ2-7, with D hard to call. The CDR3 totals 15 residues. The germline V gene has CDR1 LNHDA and CDR2 SQIVND (reference sequence). V was cut by 5 bases and J by 6 bases, with 20 bases left in between. CDR3 bases: TGTGCCAGTAGTGCGCAGACCCCTGGGGTTTCCGAGCAGTACTTC. Protein product: CASSAQTPGVSEQYF. Drawing the rest from reference TRBV19 and TRBJ2-7, the complete variable domain is DGGITQSPKYLFRKEGQNVTLSCEQNLNHDAMYWYRQDPGQGLRLIYYSQIVNDFQKGDIAEGYSVSREKKESFPLTVTSAQKNPTAFYLCASSAQTPGVSEQYFGPGTRLTVT.

The J gene is TRBJ2-7, the V gene TRBV11-2, with 9 bases identical to TRBD2. V dropped 6 bases and J dropped 1; count of bases not matched to a gene: 4. This CDR3 region has 14 residues. Germline V gene data show CDR1 as SGHAT and CDR2 as FQNNGV. CDR3 region: CASSVSGRSYEQYF. Written as DNA, the CDR3 is TGTGCCAGCAGTGTGAGCGGGAGGTCCTACGAGCAGTACTTC. Looking up the rest from reference TRBV11-2 and TRBJ2-7 gives the full variable domain: EAGVAQSPRYKIIEKRQSVAFWCNPISGHATLYWYQQILGQGPKLLIQFQNNGVVDDSQLPKDRFSAERLKGVDSTLKIQPAKLEDSAVYLCASSVSGRSYEQYFGPGTRLTVT.

The chain carries TRBV28 and TRBJ2-7; 7 bases agree with TRBD1. Per germline, CDR1 MDHEN and CDR2 SYDVKM. Trimming cost V 3 bases and J 6 bases; bases outside gene matches: 8. This CDR3 comprises 14 residues. CDR3 DNA sequence: TGTGCCAGCAGTTTCGGGCAGGGGGTGGTCGAGCAGTACTTC. Translation gives CASSFGQGVVEQYF. Together with reference TRBV28 and TRBJ2-7, the CDR3 gives the full variable domain: DVKVTQSSRYLVKRTGEKVFLECVQDMDHENMFWYRQDPGLGLRLIYFSYDVKMKEKGDIPEGYSVSREKKERFSLILESASTNQTSMYLCASSFGQGVVEQYFGPGTRLTVT.

This rearrangement joins TRBV6-5 to TRBJ2-1; D assignment may be TRBD1 or TRBD2 (5 bases each). CDR1 and CDR2 from the germline V gene are MNHEY and SVGAGI. V was shortened by 2 bases and J by 4 bases, with 9 bases between the two germline ends. The CDR3 contains 14 residues. The DNA for the CDR3 is TGTGCCAGCAGTTACCAGGGAGCGTACAATGAGCAGTTCTTC. Residues: CASSYQGAYNEQFF.

In its sample, this clone was seen a few times. The rearrangement joins TRBV28 to TRBJ2-2; D tentatively reads TRBD1 or TRBD2 (5 bases each). V shed 7 bases and J shed 3 bases, with 12 bases lying between them. Germline CDR1 reads MDHEN; CDR2 reads SYDVKM. This CDR3 comprises 14 residues. The CDR3 sequence: CASNVGAYTGELFF. CDR3 coding DNA: TGTGCCAGCAACGTCGGGGCGTACACCGGGGAGCTGTTTTTT.

V gene TRBV4-1 combines with J gene TRBJ2-7; perhaps D is TRBD1 or TRBD2 (6 bases each). CDR3 length: 15 amino acids. Germline loops: CDR1 MGHRA, CDR2 YSYEKL. Trimming pared 1 base from V and 3 bases from J, leaving 13 bases between. CDR3 coding DNA: TGCGCCAGCAGCCAAGGGGGGCAGGGACTCTACGAGCAGTACTTC. Its protein product is CASSQGGQGLYEQYF.

The V call is TRBV6-1, the J call TRBJ2-2; maybe TRBD1 (5 bases). The CDR3 contains 15 residues. The V end lost 2 bases, the J end lost 4 bases, and 11 bases lay between the germline ends. Germline V gene lookup returns CDR1 MNHNS and CDR2 SASEGT. The chain's CDR3 is CASSETGSTTGELFF. The CDR3 DNA follows: TGTGCCAGCAGTGAAACAGGCAGTACCACCGGGGAGCTGTTTTTT.

A remark on this clone: The sample contains more than one DNA sequence encoding this CDR3. DNA for the CDR3: TGTGCCAGCAGTTTATCGTCCGCTTACGAGCAGTACTTC. Translated: CASSLSSAYEQYF. The gene calls are TRBV27 and TRBJ2-7, with unresolved D. Trimming removed 0 bases at V and 4 bases at J, with 7 bases between. The germline CDR1 and CDR2 sequences are MNHEY and SMNVEV (reference sequence). The length of the CDR3 is 13 residues.

The chain has TRBV9 and TRBJ2-1; D ambiguous. CDR1 is SGDLS and CDR2 is YYNGEE in the germline V gene. The ends were cut back, 4 bases at V and 5 bases at J, with 13 bases in the middle. CDR3 length: 14 residues. DNA for the CDR3: TGTGCCAGCAGCTCTAGGCAACTCCACAATGAGCAGTTCTTC. It is translated as CASSSRQLHNEQFF.

This rearrangement joins TRBV28 to TRBJ2-1, with TRBD1 matching over 11 bases. Germline trimming cut 10 bases from V and 8 bases from J; bases unmatched to any gene: 13. The V gene's germline CDR1 is MDHEN and CDR2 SYDVKM. This CDR3 contains 15 residues. CDR3 in amino acids: CATGAGQGAIYEQFF. DNA of the CDR3: TGTGCCACAGGGGCCGGACAGGGGGCCATATATGAGCAGTTCTTC.

The chain couples TRBV7-9 to TRBJ2-3; no definite D call. CDR1 and CDR2 from the germline V gene are SEHNR and FQNEAQ (reference sequence). Between the trimmed V and J ends, which lost 5 bases and 4 bases, there was a span of 13 bases. The CDR3 is 14 residues long. For the CDR3, the DNA is TGTGCCAGCAGCCCACTCCTAGGTCCAGATACGCAGTATTTT. Translated: CASSPLLGPDTQYF.

In this sample, this clone turned up a few times. The rearrangement links TRBV5-4 to TRBJ1-1, with TRBD1 as a possible D gene (6 bases). CDR1 is SGHNT and CDR2 is YYREEE in the germline V gene (reference sequence). Deletions cut 5 bases from V and 3 bases from J, with 20 bases between. The length of the CDR3 is 16 residues. CDR3 region: CASRHEGGGRYTEAFF. CDR3 DNA: TGTGCCAGCAGACATGAGGGAGGGGGTAGGTACACTGAAGCTTTCTTT.